This T cell receptor (beta chain) was sequenced for a study of brain T cells in children with intractable seizures. Clones were sequenced by immunoSEQ multiplex PCR, and TCRdb holds only the in-frame ones, with some missing. Among some 76,000 clones listed, 85% to 95% were seen once. There are 14 residues in the CDR3. Germline CDR1 is MRHNA and CDR2 is SNTAGT. The chain recombines TRBV6-4 with TRBJ1-1; 7 bases map to TRBD1. Sequencing was performed on peripheral blood, taken at surgery. The sequence came from a boy younger than two with tuberous sclerosis and intractable seizures. The CDR3 spells CAIQGGRCDTEAFF. As DNA, the CDR3 is TGTGCTATCCAGGGGGGCCGTTGTGACACTGAAGCTTTCTTT.